This T cell receptor (beta chain) was observed in a study of beta chain features in type 1 diabetes. General study findings and limits: The naive, central memory and Treg TCRB repertoires looked more alike in patients than they did in healthy donors. TCRB CDR3 length was moderately but significantly reduced in all four CD4+ subsets of Type 1 diabetes patients. No resolution was reached here on whether HLA type influences TCRB rearrangement.

The CDR3 length is 15 residues. V was clipped by 4 bases and J by 1 base; unmatched bases: 3. Germline V gene data show CDR1 as SNHLY and CDR2 as FYNNEI. Isolated RNA was reverse transcribed in full, so expressed TCRB transcripts were sequenced. Produced via immunoSEQ multiplex PCR; TCRdb's table is partial and in-frame only. The table includes 350,000 to 400,000 clones, over 9.5% detected once. A note on this clone: Its antigen is still unknown.

The single heparinised draw taken from each donor contained 90 to 150 mL of blood on average. Without exception, sorted populations had purity beyond 98%. The clonotype comes from a woman aged 18 to 35 with type 1 diabetes. The rearrangement uses TRBV2 and TRBJ1-1; 10 bases map to TRBD1. The sample was naive CD4+ T cells from blood. The CDR3 coding sequence is TGTGCCAGCAGTGGACAGGGGGCTTGGAACACTGAAGCTTTCTTT. It specifies CASSGQGAWNTEAFF.